Sequencing of this T cell receptor beta chain was carried out in a study of Graves' ophthalmopathy and Graves' hyperthyroidism. Clinical symptoms, serum thyroxine, TRAb, thyroid ultrasound and orbital computed tomography were relied on for diagnosis. Broader study findings: At 60% to 71% sensitivity and 72.22% specificity, the model predicted progression of the ophthalmopathy.

Amplified material comprised TCR beta CDR3 regions derived from RNA transcripts. An initial RT-PCR round employing HTBI primers preceded a second-round multiplex PCR. TCRdb ran MiXCR on the multiplex PCR reads and lists one entry per CDR3 protein. The repertoire holds approximately 1.2 million distinct CDR3 sequences, with roughly two fifths as singletons. Trimming shortened V by 4 bases and J by 10 bases, and 23 bases separated the two germline ends. Germline CDR1 SGHTA, CDR2 FQGNSA. There are 16 residues in the CDR3. Regarding this clonotype: Its antigen is not identified. Since a much larger clone is just one base distant, this may be a read error.

The TCR originated in an adult man with Graves' hyperthyroidism. Sequencing was carried out using peripheral blood or thyroid tissue (not recorded which). The V call is TRBV7-2, the J call TRBJ1-3; D perhaps matches TRBD1 (6 bases). This chain's CDR3 is CASSSGQDFGGRTIYF. The CDR3 DNA is TGTGCCAGCAGCTCGGGACAAGATTTCGGCGGGCGGACCATATATTTT.